This is a list of T cell receptor beta chains from one sample in a study of shared clonotypes between healthy human individuals. Only in-frame clones appear in the TCRdb table, and some are missing; sequencing was by immunoSEQ multiplex PCR. The sample has around 1.9 million clones; around 93% are singletons. Sequenced sample: naive CD8+ T cells from PBMCs. Receptors were obtained from a young man in good health. Some clones in this sample may be carry-over from other donors' samples. The CDR3 runs from the conserved cysteine through the conserved F or W. The D gene is left open where the match is weak. Not all rows give a size; the values are once, few, many and, for expanded clones, a class.

>TRBJ2-1|NA|TRBV28|NA
TGTGCCAGCAGTTTACTGCTCGGGAGCACCTACAATGAGCAGTTCTTC
CASSLLLGSTYNEQFF
>TRBJ1-2|NA|TRBV6-6|NA
TGTGCCAGCAGTTACTCGAGCTCCGGGCCTGACTATGGCTACACCTTC
CASSYSSSGPDYGYTF
>TRBJ1-1|NA|TRBV19|TRBD1
TGTGCCAGCCCCACGCCGGGACAGCCAAACACTGAAGCTTTCTTT
CASPTPGQPNTEAFF
>TRBJ2-2|NA|TRBV5-1|TRBD2
TGCGCCAGCAGCTTTTCTAGCGGGAGGCCGTCCGGGGAGCTGTTTTTT
CASSFSSGRPSGELFF
>TRBJ1-5|NA|TRBV19|TRBD1
TGTGCCAGTAGTACGACAGGGCTTCAGCCCCAGCATTTT
CASSTTGLQPQHF
>TRBJ2-7|NA|TRBV10-2|NA
TGCGCCAGCAGTTATGCGGACGGGACCTACGAGCAGTACTTC
CASSYADGTYEQYF
>TRBJ2-7|NA|TRBV27|NA
TGTGCCAGCAGTTTATCGGTACAGGGTCCCTACGAGCAGTACTTC
CASSLSVQGPYEQYF
>TRBJ2-1|NA|TRBV9|NA
TGTGCCAGCAGCGTAGGGGGGACTGAGCAGTTCTTC
CASSVGGTEQFF
>TRBJ1-4|NA|TRBV27|TRBD1
TGTGCCAGCAGTTTTGAGGGGGCAGGGGTGGGTAATGAAAAACTGTTTTTT
CASSFEGAGVGNEKLFF
>TRBJ1-5|NA|TRBV27|NA
TGTGCCAGCAGTCTAGGGGCAGGACAGCCCCAGCATTTT
CASSLGAGQPQHF
>TRBJ2-5|NA|TRBV4-3|NA
TGCGCCAGCAGCCTTTTGACAGAGCAAGAGACCCAGTACTTC
CASSLLTEQETQYF
>TRBJ1-6|NA|TRBV2|NA
TGTGCCAGCAGTGTGGAGAAAGGGAAGGCCTATAATTCACCCCTCCACTTT
CASSVEKGKAYNSPLHF
>TRBJ2-3|NA|TRBV11-2|NA
TGTGCCAGCAGCTCAAGCCTGATGGTAGCGGAGAAGGAGGATACGCAGTATTTT
CASSSSLMVAEKEDTQYF
>TRBJ2-7|once|TRBV28|NA
TGTGCCAGCAGTTTGTACAGGGTTTTAGCCGAGCAGTACTTC
CASSLYRVLAEQYF
>TRBJ2-3|NA|TRBV7-9|TRBD2
TGTGCCAGCAGCCCTGGCGGCGGGAGTGCAGATACGCAGTATTTT
CASSPGGGSADTQYF
>TRBJ2-7|NA|TRBV28|TRBD2
TGTGCCAGCAGACCACAGCGGGAGCACCCCTACGAGCAGTACTTC
CASRPQREHPYEQYF
>TRBJ2-2|NA|TRBV9|NA
TGTGCCAGCAGCATCAAGACCGGGACACAGGACACCGGGGAGCTGTTTTTT
CASSIKTGTQDTGELFF
>TRBJ2-1|NA|TRBV13|TRBD1
TGTGCCAGCAGCACCCGGGACAGGGCACCCCCCGAGCAGTTCTTC
CASSTRDRAPPEQFF
>TRBJ1-4|NA|TRBV4-3|NA
TGCGCCAGCAGCCAAGAATGGGAGGGAACTAATGAAAAACTGTTTTTT
CASSQEWEGTNEKLFF
>TRBJ1-3|NA|TRBV7-9|NA
TGTGCCAGCAGCTTGGACGGGTTCTCTGGAAACACCATATATTTT
CASSLDGFSGNTIYF
>TRBJ2-7|NA|TRBV28|NA
TGTGCCAGCAGTTATGGGACACACTCCTACGAGCAGTACTTC
CASSYGTHSYEQYF
>TRBJ1-4|NA|TRBV5-3|NA
TGTGCCCGATCCCAAGGGGCCTATGAAAAACTGTTTTTT
CARSQGAYEKLFF
>TRBJ1-3|NA|TRBV21-1|NA
TGTGCCAGCAACAATAAAGGAGGGACTGGAAACACCATATATTTT
CASNNKGGTGNTIYF
>TRBJ2-1|NA|TRBV4-3|NA
TGCGCCAGCAGCCAAGGACTGTTTATTCGCGATGAGCAGTTCTTC
CASSQGLFIRDEQFF
>TRBJ2-7|once|TRBV7-9|NA
TGTGCCAGCAGCTTAGGGGACCGCAACTCCTACGAGCAGTACTTC
CASSLGDRNSYEQYF
>TRBJ1-5|NA|TRBV28|TRBD1
TGTGCCAGCAGTTGGACAGGACCTAATCAGCCCCAGCATTTT
CASSWTGPNQPQHF
>TRBJ2-1|once|TRBV11-2|NA
TGTGCCAGCAGCCCAAGCGGACCCTACAATGAGCAGTTCTTC
CASSPSGPYNEQFF
>TRBJ2-2|NA|TRBV9|TRBD1
TGTGCCAGCAGCACCCACTCGGGACAGGGGGCTTCCGGGGAGCTGTTTTTT
CASSTHSGQGASGELFF
>TRBJ2-3|NA|TRBV27|NA
TGTGCCAGCACTTCCGGCCTAGCGCCGCAGTATTTT
CASTSGLAPQYF
>TRBJ2-6|NA|TRBV11-2|TRBD2
TGTGCCAGCAGCCACAGAGCGGGAGGGTTTGCCGGGGCCAACGTCCTGACTTTC
CASSHRAGGFAGANVLTF
>TRBJ2-7|NA|TRBV5-6|NA
TGTGCCAGCACGGCAGGGGACAACTACGAGCAGTACTTC
CASTAGDNYEQYF
>TRBJ1-2|NA|TRBV10-3|NA
TGTGCCATCAGTGAGATGGGGGGGCGTGGGTATGGCTACACCTTC
CAISEMGGRGYGYTF
>TRBJ2-7|NA|TRBV6-6|TRBD2
TGTGCCAGCAGTTTAGCGGGACTCGGAAACGAGCAGTACTTC
CASSLAGLGNEQYF
>TRBJ1-2|few|TRBV19|TRBD1
TGTGCCAGTCGACCGGGACAGGGGGCTTTCCTCTATGGCTACACCTTC
CASRPGQGAFLYGYTF
>TRBJ2-7|NA|TRBV14|NA
TGTGCCAGCAGCCAAGACGAAAGTTTCTACGAGCAGTACTTC
CASSQDESFYEQYF
>TRBJ2-7|NA|TRBV7-2|NA
TGTGCCAGCAGCTCCCCCGGCGGGGTGGCCTACGAGCAGTACTTC
CASSSPGGVAYEQYF
>TRBJ2-5|once|TRBV7-9|TRBD1
TGTGCCAGCAGCCCAAGGGGGCTCGGTCAAGAGACCCAGTACTTC
CASSPRGLGQETQYF
>TRBJ1-5|NA|TRBV29-1|NA
TGCAGCGTTTCCCAAGCCCGTAATCAGCCCCAGCATTTT
CSVSQARNQPQHF
>TRBJ2-1|NA|TRBV10-3|NA
TGTGCCATCAGGGAAGCCGGGAGTAAAGTCAATGAGCAGTTCTTC
CAIREAGSKVNEQFF
>TRBJ2-3|NA|TRBV7-2|NA
TGTGCCAGCAGTCAAAGATCTCAGAGGAATACGCAGTATTTT
CASSQRSQRNTQYF
>TRBJ2-7|NA|TRBV6-1|NA
TGTGCCAGCAGTGAAGTCCTCGGGTTTATGCACAACGAGCAGTACTTC
CASSEVLGFMHNEQYF
>TRBJ1-1|NA|TRBV5-1|TRBD1
TGCGCCATGGTCAGGGGGCCCACGAACACTGAAGCTTTCTTT
CAMVRGPTNTEAFF
>TRBJ1-1|NA|TRBV11-2|NA
TGTGCCAGCAGCTTAGGGACTGGGCGCACTGAAGCTTTCTTT
CASSLGTGRTEAFF
>TRBJ2-7|NA|TRBV5-8|NA
TGTGCCAGCAGCTTGGGGGACGGCTTCGTTTACGAGCAGTACTTC
CASSLGDGFVYEQYF
>TRBJ2-5|once|TRBV16|TRBD2
TGTGCCAGCAGCCAATGGGGGCCGAAGACTAGCGGGAGGGCCGGGGAGACCCAGTACTTC
CASSQWGPKTSGRAGETQYF
>TRBJ2-3|NA|TRBV9|NA
TGTGCCAGCAGCGTAGCAATTGGCAGGGTCATGTATTTT
CASSVAIGRVMYF
>TRBJ2-7|NA|TRBV19|TRBD2
TGTGCCAGTAGTATTGGGACTAGCACCCACTACGAGCAGTACTTC
CASSIGTSTHYEQYF
>TRBJ1-5|NA|TRBV5-1|TRBD1
TGCGCCAGCAGCCCCCAGGGGGGTCAGCCCCAGCATTTT
CASSPQGGQPQHF
>TRBJ1-2|NA|TRBV27|NA
TGTGCCAGCAGTTTTTCCGGGCAGGCAAGAGTTAGTGGCTACACCTTC
CASSFSGQARVSGYTF